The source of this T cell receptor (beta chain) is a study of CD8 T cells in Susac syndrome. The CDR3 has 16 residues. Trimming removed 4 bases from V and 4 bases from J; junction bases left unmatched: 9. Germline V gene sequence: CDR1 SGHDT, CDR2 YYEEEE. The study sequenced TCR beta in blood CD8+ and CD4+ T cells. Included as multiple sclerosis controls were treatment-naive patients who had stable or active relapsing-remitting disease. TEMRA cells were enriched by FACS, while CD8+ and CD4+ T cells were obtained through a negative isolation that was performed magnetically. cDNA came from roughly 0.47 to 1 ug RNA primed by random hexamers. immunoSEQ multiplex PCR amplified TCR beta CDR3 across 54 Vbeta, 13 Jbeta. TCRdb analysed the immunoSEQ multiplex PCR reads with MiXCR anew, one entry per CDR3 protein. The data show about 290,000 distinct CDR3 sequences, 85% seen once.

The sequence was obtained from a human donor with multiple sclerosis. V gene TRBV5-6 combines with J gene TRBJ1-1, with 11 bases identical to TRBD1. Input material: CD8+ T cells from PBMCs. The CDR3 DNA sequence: TGTGCCAGCAGCCAATATCCTGGGACAGGGGGCACTGAAGCTTTCTTT. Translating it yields CASSQYPGTGGTEAFF.